This passage covers 10 T cell receptor beta chains from one sample sequenced in a study of T cells in Graves' hyperthyroidism and ophthalmopathy. Amplified TCR beta CDR3 regions derived from RNA transcripts. RT-PCR in the first round (using the HTBI primer set) targeted the TCR CDR3. One entry per CDR3 protein results from TCRdb running MiXCR on the multiplex PCR reads. Of 500,000 to 600,000 distinct CDR3 sequences detected, under 60% appear once; the ten largest clones hold around a fifth. The sequenced sample was peripheral blood or thyroid tissue (not recorded which). The receptor set was obtained from an adult woman with Graves' disease, either hyperthyroidism or ophthalmopathy (not recorded which).

The chain uses TRBV12-3 or TRBV12-4 and TRBJ1-2; D is perhaps TRBD1 (6 bases). CDR3 length equals 16 residues. With 0 bases removed from V and 4 bases from J, the gap between germline ends came to 15 bases. The CDR3 DNA is TGTGCCAGCAGTTTAGCGAGGAACAGGGTAACCTATGGCTACACCTTC. It codes for CASSLARNRVTYGYTF.

This clonotype was found many times. The V and J genes are TRBV2 and TRBJ2-5; D uncertain. The CDR3 is 11 residues long. Germline values: CDR1 SNHLY, CDR2 FYNNEI. V shed 6 bases and J shed 7 bases, with 9 bases lying between them. CDR3 region: CASRRVGTQYF. In DNA form, the CDR3 reads TGTGCCAGCAGACGGGTCGGGACCCAGTACTTC.

The chain recombines TRBV25-1 with TRBJ2-6, with 9 bases lining up with TRBD1. V gave up 8 bases and J gave up 0 bases; unmatched junction bases: 2. CDR1 is MGHDK and CDR2 is SYGVNS in the germline V gene. This CDR3 has 15 amino acids. CDR3 loop: CASLGQGSGANVLTF. CDR3 DNA sequence: TGTGCCAGCTTGGGACAGGGCTCTGGGGCCAACGTCCTGACTTTC.

The chain uses TRBV5-1 and TRBJ2-5, with D uncertain. V was cut by 4 bases and J by 1 base, with 11 bases left in between. The CDR3 covers 14 residues. The germline gives CDR1 SGHRS, CDR2 YFSETQ. The CDR3 spells CASSVVAFQETQYF. As DNA, the CDR3 is TGCGCCAGCAGCGTGGTGGCGTTCCAAGAGACCCAGTACTTC.

The CDR3 spells CASNKHRGSGGYTF. The CDR3 DNA sequence: TGTGCCAGCAACAAACACAGGGGTTCTGGTGGCTACACCTTC. The gene calls are TRBV6-6 and TRBJ1-2; 7 bases are a match to TRBD1. Trimming at V came to 7 bases and at J to 7 bases, leaving 12 bases not matched to a gene. The germline V gene encodes CDR1 MNHNY and CDR2 SVGAGI (reference sequence). The CDR3 spans 14 residues.

This clonotype was counted ten times or more. The V gene is TRBV2, the J gene TRBJ2-7, with D perhaps matching TRBD2 (5 bases). CDR1 and CDR2 (germline): SNHLY, FYNNEI. There are 14 residues in the CDR3. Trimming pared 4 bases from V and 0 bases from J, leaving 10 bases between. CDR3 nucleotides: TGTGCCAGCAGTGCAAGCGGACGCTCCTACGAGCAGTACTTC. It specifies CASSASGRSYEQYF. The whole variable domain, filled in from reference TRBV2 and TRBJ2-7, reads EPEVTQTPSHQVTQMGQEVILRCVPISNHLYFYWYRQILGQKVEFLVSFYNNEISEKSEIFDDQFSVERPDGSNFTLKIRSTKLEDSAMYFCASSASGRSYEQYFGPGTRLTVT.

This clonotype was counted at least ten times. One end of the junction is discordant with germline, which a read error may explain. V and J are TRBV5-1 and TRBJ2-2; the match to TRBD1 covers 7 bases. The CDR3 covers 15 residues. Germline values: CDR1 SGHRS, CDR2 YFSETQ. The CDR3, as DNA: TGTGCCAGCAGTTTGAGGCAGGGGGATACCGGGGAGCTGTTTTTT. This sequence encodes CASSLRQGDTGELFF.

The chain uses TRBV7-9 and TRBJ1-2; TRBD1 might be the D (5 bases). V was pared by 4 bases and J by 12 bases, with 12 bases between. The CDR3 has 11 amino acids. Germline CDR1 is SEHNR and CDR2 is FQNEAQ (reference sequence). The CDR3 bases are TGTGCCAGCAGCTCCCGGGACGGACACACCTTC. Its protein product is CASSSRDGHTF.

This chain joins TRBV20-1 and TRBJ1-2; D is unresolved. Germline CDR1 is DFQATT and CDR2 is SNEGSKA (reference sequence). The CDR3 length is 10 residues. Trimming took off 5 bases at V and 6 bases at J, with 7 bases between the two ends. The CDR3 DNA reads as TGCAGTGCTCTGACGGATGGCTACACCTTC. Amino acid sequence: CSALTDGYTF.

The chain is built from TRBV7-8 and TRBJ1-1; D not certain. The CDR3 consists of 14 residues. Germline CDR1 is SGHVS and CDR2 is FQNEAQ. V was clipped by 7 bases and J by 1 base, with 13 bases between them. The CDR3 is CASTKGKGNTEAFF. The CDR3 nucleotides are TGTGCCAGCACCAAAGGGAAGGGGAACACTGAAGCTTTCTTT.